The rows below give T cell receptor beta chains drawn from one sample of a study of cytomegalovirus exposure and HLA in healthy donors. The repertoire was sequenced with immunoSEQ multiplex PCR; TCRdb's copy has only in-frame clones and lacks some. Of 63,000 or so clones listed, around 74% were seen once; the top ten hold almost 7.5%. Sequenced: PBMCs. These receptors were collected from a woman aged 25 to 39 in good health and CMV-seropositive. CDR3s include the opening cysteine and the closing phenylalanine or tryptophan. The D gene is left open where the match is weak. Size values are once, few and many counts, or a class for expanded clones, and some rows have none.

V: TRBV29-1
D: TRBD1
J: TRBJ2-7
size: .
CDR3: CSVGQGVKNEQYF
DNA: TGCAGCGTGGGACAGGGGGTCAAGAACGAGCAGTACTTC

V: TRBV27
D: .
J: TRBJ1-4
size: .
CDR3: CASSLSRGGGEKLFF
DNA: TGTGCCAGCAGTTTATCCCGGGGTGGGGGGGAAAAACTGTTTTTT

V: TRBV6-6
D: TRBD2
J: TRBJ2-1
size: .
CDR3: CASSYSGSELYEQFF
DNA: TGTGCCAGCAGTTATAGCGGGAGCGAATTGTATGAGCAGTTCTTC

V: TRBV6-5
D: TRBD1
J: TRBJ1-1
size: .
CDR3: CASSYTGTANTEAFF
DNA: TGTGCCAGCAGTTACACCGGGACAGCGAACACTGAAGCTTTCTTT

V: TRBV5-1
D: .
J: TRBJ1-2
size: .
CDR3: CASSLDPGNYGYTF
DNA: TGCGCCAGCAGCTTGGATCCAGGGAACTATGGCTACACCTTC

V: TRBV6-6
D: TRBD1
J: TRBJ1-5
size: .
CDR3: CASSTGAIGEQPQHF
DNA: TGTGCCAGCAGTACAGGGGCCATTGGGGAACAGCCCCAGCATTTT

V: TRBV10-3
D: TRBD1
J: TRBJ1-5
size: .
CDR3: CAISDRGQGANQPQHF
DNA: TGTGCCATCAGTGATCGGGGACAGGGGGCGAATCAGCCCCAGCATTTT

V: TRBV4-3
D: .
J: TRBJ2-4
size: .
CDR3: CASSPNRAGNIQYF
DNA: TGCGCCAGCAGCCCCAACCGGGCGGGGAACATTCAGTACTTC

V: TRBV6-6
D: .
J: TRBJ1-3
size: .
CDR3: CASRDSLSGNTIYF
DNA: TGTGCCAGCCGGGACTCACTCTCTGGAAACACCATATATTTT

V: TRBV7-2
D: .
J: TRBJ2-3
size: .
CDR3: CASSLGVSEDTQYF
DNA: TGTGCCAGCAGCTTAGGGGTAAGCGAAGATACGCAGTATTTT

V: TRBV15
D: .
J: TRBJ1-1
size: .
CDR3: CATSRDQGPTEAFF
DNA: TGTGCCACCAGCAGAGATCAGGGTCCCACTGAAGCTTTCTTT

V: TRBV28
D: TRBD1
J: TRBJ2-7
size: .
CDR3: CASSLSRGYEQYF
DNA: TGTGCCAGCAGTTTAAGCAGGGGGTACGAGCAGTACTTC

V: TRBV7-2
D: TRBD2
J: TRBJ2-7
size: .
CDR3: CASSLTSGSSYEQYF
DNA: TGTGCCAGCAGCTTAACGAGCGGGAGCTCCTACGAGCAGTACTTC

V: TRBV11-1
D: TRBD1
J: TRBJ1-1
size: .
CDR3: CASRPGTAFFEAFF
DNA: TGTGCCAGCAGGCCTGGGACAGCATTCTTCGAAGCTTTCTTT

V: TRBV15
D: TRBD1
J: TRBJ1-2
size: .
CDR3: CATSRDRTGGHF
DNA: TGTGCCACCAGCAGAGATCGGACAGGGGGACACTTC

V: TRBV6-5
D: TRBD2
J: TRBJ2-7
size: once
CDR3: CASSSPRTSSYEQYF
DNA: TGTGCCAGCAGTAGTCCTCGGACTAGCTCCTACGAGCAGTACTTC

V: TRBV30
D: TRBD1
J: TRBJ1-1
size: .
CDR3: CAWSVLWDRDTEAFF
DNA: TGTGCCTGGAGTGTACTGTGGGACAGGGACACTGAAGCTTTCTTT

V: TRBV4-2
D: TRBD2
J: TRBJ2-7
size: .
CDR3: CASSQENAGGCEQYF
DNA: TGTGCCAGCAGCCAAGAAAACGCGGGAGGGTGCGAGCAGTACTTC

V: TRBV5-6
D: .
J: TRBJ2-1
size: few
CDR3: CASSLARGLPYNEQFF
DNA: TGTGCCAGCAGCTTGGCGCGGGGGCTCCCCTACAATGAGCAGTTCTTC

V: TRBV27
D: .
J: TRBJ1-3
size: .
CDR3: CASSLSSRNTIYF
DNA: TGTGCCAGCAGTTTATCGAGTAGAAACACCATATATTTT

V: TRBV4-3
D: TRBD2
J: TRBJ2-3
size: .
CDR3: CASSQVTSGSTDTQYF
DNA: TGCGCCAGCAGCCAAGTTACTAGCGGTAGCACAGATACGCAGTATTTT

V: TRBV6-1
D: TRBD2
J: TRBJ2-7
size: .
CDR3: CASSEGTSGVYEQYF
DNA: TGTGCCAGCAGTGAAGGGACTAGCGGGGTCTACGAGCAGTACTTC

V: TRBV5-5
D: .
J: TRBJ2-3
size: .
CDR3: CASSLGTTSTDTQYF
DNA: TGTGCCAGCAGCTTAGGGACAACTAGCACAGATACGCAGTATTTT

V: TRBV4-1
D: .
J: TRBJ1-2
size: .
CDR3: CASSPGSYGYTF
DNA: TGCGCCAGCAGCCCGGGATCCTATGGCTACACCTTC

V: TRBV4-2
D: .
J: TRBJ1-5
size: medium-sized
CDR3: CASSQDYGQPNQPQHF
DNA: TGTGCCAGCAGCCAAGATTACGGACAGCCGAATCAGCCCCAGCATTTT

V: TRBV28
D: .
J: TRBJ2-7
size: few
CDR3: CASSIRTAPYEQYF
DNA: TGTGCCAGCAGTATCCGGACAGCCCCCTACGAGCAGTACTTC